The 9 T cell receptor beta chains in this list originate from one sample, sequenced in a study of Graves' ophthalmopathy and Graves' hyperthyroidism (dated by TCRdb to between 2017 and 2018). This sample was sequenced with an Illumina HiSeq 2000. TCR beta CDR3 regions were amplified from RNA transcripts for repertoire sequencing. HTBI primers and the Qiagen OneStep RT-PCR kit were used in a first-round RT-PCR, which was followed by a second-round multiplex PCR, size selection and purification. TCRdb trimmed public reads at Q25 via fastp, called clones via MiXCR and kept in-frame beta chains. Rows are combined by CDR3 protein, so each entry shows the most common genes and DNA. This sample holds 650,000 to 900,000 distinct CDR3 sequences; 40% were observed only once. The ten most abundant clones make up 44% of the sample. The sample consisted of peripheral blood. These TCRs come from an adult man with Graves' ophthalmopathy.

As for this clonotype: One base away lies a much larger clone, so this may be a sequencing read error. The chain joins TRBV7-9 to TRBJ2-7; D ambiguous. The CDR3 contains 14 residues. Germline V gene data show CDR1 as SEHNR and CDR2 as FQNEAQ (reference sequence). Written as DNA, the CDR3 is TGTGCCAGCAGCTTAGGTGGCACTGCCTACAAGCAGTACTTC. It yields the protein CASSLGGTAYKQYF.

This clonotype has at least ten counts. This chain connects TRBV20-1 to TRBJ1-2; 7 bases line up with TRBD1. CDR3 size: 12 residues. Germline CDR1 reads DFQATT; CDR2 reads SNEGSKA (reference sequence). With 1 base clipped from V and 8 bases from J, the junction kept 4 bases outside the gene matches. CDR3 bases: TGCAGTGCTAGAGGCCAGGGGGAAGGCTACACCTTC. Residues: CSARGQGEGYTF.

A few counts support this clonotype. The chain is built from TRBV12-3 or TRBV12-4 and TRBJ1-1, with a possible D match to TRBD1 (5 bases). Between the trimmed V and J ends, which lost 5 bases and 0 bases, there was a span of 16 bases. The CDR3 extends over 16 amino acids. The CDR3 spells CASSKRGFGMNTEAFF. The CDR3 DNA sequence: TGTGCCAGCAGTAAGCGGGGGTTCGGTATGAACACTGAAGCTTTCTTT.

The chain joins TRBV10-2 to TRBJ2-7, with 9 bases fitting TRBD2. Germline V lookup: CDR1 WSHSY, CDR2 SAAADI. The CDR3 extends over 15 amino acids. Germline trimming cut 4 bases from V and 4 bases from J; bases unmatched to any gene: 8. The CDR3 sequence is CASSVGGRAKYEQYF. The CDR3, as DNA: TGCGCCAGCAGTGTCGGCGGGAGGGCTAAGTACGAGCAGTACTTC.

Points on this clonotype: A read error may produce the germline difference seen at one junction end. The chain carries TRBV10-3 and TRBJ2-7; the D gene is possibly TRBD1 (6 bases). CDR1 and CDR2 from the germline V gene are ENHRY and SYGVKD. This CDR3 comprises 14 residues. CDR3 bases: TGTGCCAGCAGTTTATCCCGGGACAACTACGAGCAGTACTTC. This sequence encodes CASSLSRDNYEQYF.

Details on this clonotype: The germline gene is not matched at one end of the junction; a read error may be the cause. The chain uses TRBV6-1 and TRBJ1-1; D gene ambiguous. Germline V gives CDR1 MNHNS, CDR2 SASEGT. The CDR3 sequence is 13 residues long. The chain's CDR3 is CASSELRVTEASF. Written as DNA, the CDR3 is TGTGCCAGCAGTGAATTGAGGGTCACTGAAGCTTCCTTT.

This clonotype has ten or more counts. The rearrangement links TRBV2 to TRBJ1-2; D unresolved. Germline CDR1 and CDR2: SNHLY and FYNNEI. V lost 6 bases and J lost 4, with 6 bases in between. The CDR3 sequence is 11 residues long. Written as DNA, the CDR3 is TGTGCCAGCAGAGGAGCCTATGGCTACACCTTC. Protein sequence: CASRGAYGYTF.

This chain uses TRBV20-1 with TRBJ2-7, with D unresolved. The CDR3 is 13 residues long. The V end lost 0 bases, the J end lost 4 bases, and 10 bases lay between the germline ends. Looked up from germline, CDR1 is DFQATT and CDR2 is SNEGSKA (reference sequence). CDR3 sequence reads: CSARDNVGYEQYF. CDR3 coding DNA: TGCAGTGCTAGAGATAATGTCGGATACGAGCAGTACTTC.

The rearrangement links TRBV29-1 to TRBJ1-4, with D tentatively TRBD1 (5 bases). The V end was cut by 0 bases, the J end by 14 bases, with 22 bases between. Germline V gene sequence: CDR1 SQVTM, CDR2 ANQGSEA. The CDR3 totals 15 residues. CDR3 in amino acids: CSVEDPTASGYRLFF. DNA for the CDR3: TGCAGCGTTGAAGATCCCACGGCCTCCGGGTACAGGCTGTTTTTT.